This T cell receptor (beta chain) was sequenced for a study of T cells in Graves' hyperthyroidism and ophthalmopathy. Study-level findings and limits: Most expanded thyroid clonotypes above 0.001 also appeared in blood.

This CDR3 spans 14 amino acids. Trimming pared 5 bases from V and 5 bases from J, leaving 16 bases between. CDR1 and CDR2 (germline): SGHRS, YFSETQ. RNA transcripts provided the source from which TCR beta CDR3 regions were amplified. First-round RT-PCR targeting the TCR CDR3 was performed with the HTBI primer set. TCRdb fed the multiplex PCR reads into MiXCR, producing one record per CDR3 protein. The sample lists roughly 740,000 distinct CDR3 sequences, about a sixth seen once, with approximately 8.4% in the top ten. The sample holds a few counts of this clonotype. Its antigen is unidentified. This chain uses TRBV5-1 with TRBJ2-5, with D perhaps matching TRBD2 (5 bases). The sequence came from a young man with Graves' hyperthyroidism. Sequencing input: blood. This CDR3 reads CASSSTTVRETQYF. The CDR3 DNA follows: TGCGCCAGCAGTTCGACTACAGTTCGGGAGACCCAGTACTTC.